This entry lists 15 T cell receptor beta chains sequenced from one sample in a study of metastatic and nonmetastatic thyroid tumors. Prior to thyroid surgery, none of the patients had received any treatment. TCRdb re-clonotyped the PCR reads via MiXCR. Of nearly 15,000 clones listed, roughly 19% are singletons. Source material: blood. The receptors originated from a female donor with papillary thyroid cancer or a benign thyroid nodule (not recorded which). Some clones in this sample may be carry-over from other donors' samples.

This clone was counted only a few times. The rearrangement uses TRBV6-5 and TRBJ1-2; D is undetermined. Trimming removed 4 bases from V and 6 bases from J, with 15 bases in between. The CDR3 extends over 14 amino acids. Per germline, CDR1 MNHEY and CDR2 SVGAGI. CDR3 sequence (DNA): TGTGCCAGCAGTTCGGGCAACCAGAGTGATGGCTACACCTTC. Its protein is CASSSGNQSDGYTF.

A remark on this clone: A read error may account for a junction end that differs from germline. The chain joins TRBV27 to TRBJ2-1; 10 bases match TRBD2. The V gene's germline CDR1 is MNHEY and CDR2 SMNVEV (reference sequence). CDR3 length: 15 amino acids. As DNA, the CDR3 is TGTGCCAACAGTTACGGTCTAGCGGGAGACAATGAGCAGTTCTTC. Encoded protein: CANSYGLAGDNEQFF.

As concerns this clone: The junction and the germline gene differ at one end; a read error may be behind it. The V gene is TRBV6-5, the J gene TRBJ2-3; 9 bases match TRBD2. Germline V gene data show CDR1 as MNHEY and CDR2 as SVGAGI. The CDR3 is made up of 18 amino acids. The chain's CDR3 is CASSPGSSGINSTDTQYF. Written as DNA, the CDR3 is TGTGCCAGCAGTCCTGGCTCTAGCGGGATTAACAGCACTGATACGCAGTATTTT.

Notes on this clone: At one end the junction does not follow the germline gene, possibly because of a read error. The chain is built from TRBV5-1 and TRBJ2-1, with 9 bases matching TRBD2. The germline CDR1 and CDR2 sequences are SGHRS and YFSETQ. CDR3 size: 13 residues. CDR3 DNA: TGCGCCAGCAGATTGGAACCCTATAGCGGGAGAGTATTC. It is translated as CASRLEPYSGRVF. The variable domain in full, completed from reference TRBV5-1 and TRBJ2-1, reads KAGVTQTPRYLIKTRGQQVTLSCSPISGHRSVSWYQQTPGQGLQFLFEYFSETQRNKGNFPGRFSGRQFSNSRSEMNVSTLELGDSALYLCASRLEPYSGRVFGPGTRLTVL.

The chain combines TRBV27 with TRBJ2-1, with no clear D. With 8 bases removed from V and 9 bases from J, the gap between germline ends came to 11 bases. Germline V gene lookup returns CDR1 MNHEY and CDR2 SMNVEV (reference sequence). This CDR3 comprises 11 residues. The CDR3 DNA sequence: TGTGCCAGCGTGTCCTCCGCTGAGCAGTTCTTC. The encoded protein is CASVSSAEQFF.

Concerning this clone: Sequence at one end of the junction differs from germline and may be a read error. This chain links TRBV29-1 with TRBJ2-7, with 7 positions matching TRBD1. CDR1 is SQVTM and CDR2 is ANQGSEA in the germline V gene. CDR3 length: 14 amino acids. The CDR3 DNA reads TGTGCTAGACCACCGACAGGGTGGGACTACGAGCAGTACTTC. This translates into CARPPTGWDYEQYF.

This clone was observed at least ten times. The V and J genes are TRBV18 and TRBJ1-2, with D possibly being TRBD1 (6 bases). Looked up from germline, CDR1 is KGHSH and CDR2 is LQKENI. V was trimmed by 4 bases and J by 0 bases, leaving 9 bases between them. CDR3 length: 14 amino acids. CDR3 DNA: TGTGCCAGCTCACAAAGGGACACTAACTATGGCTACACCTTC. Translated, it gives CASSQRDTNYGYTF.

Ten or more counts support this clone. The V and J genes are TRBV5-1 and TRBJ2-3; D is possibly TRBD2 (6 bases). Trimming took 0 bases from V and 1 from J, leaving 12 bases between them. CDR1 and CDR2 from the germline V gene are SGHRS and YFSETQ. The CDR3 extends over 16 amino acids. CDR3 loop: CASSLEGRRGTDTQYF. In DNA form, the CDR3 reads TGCGCCAGCAGCTTGGAGGGGAGGAGGGGCACAGATACGCAGTATTTT.

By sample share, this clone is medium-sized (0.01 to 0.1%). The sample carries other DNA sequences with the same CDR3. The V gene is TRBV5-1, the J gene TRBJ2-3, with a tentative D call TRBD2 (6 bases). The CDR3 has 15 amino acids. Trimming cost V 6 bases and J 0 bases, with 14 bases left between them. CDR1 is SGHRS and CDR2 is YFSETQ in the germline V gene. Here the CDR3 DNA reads TGCGCCAGCAAGCCCGGGGGAACTAGCACAGATACGCAGTATTTT. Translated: CASKPGGTSTDTQYF.

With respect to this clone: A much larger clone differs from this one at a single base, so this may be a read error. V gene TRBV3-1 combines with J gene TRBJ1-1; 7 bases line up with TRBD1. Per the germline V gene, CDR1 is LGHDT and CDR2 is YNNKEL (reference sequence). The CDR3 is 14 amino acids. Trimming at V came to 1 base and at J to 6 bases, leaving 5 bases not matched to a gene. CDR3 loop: CASSQGRQGSEAFF. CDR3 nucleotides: TGTGCCAGCAGCCAAGGTCGACAGGGCTCTGAAGCTTTCTTT. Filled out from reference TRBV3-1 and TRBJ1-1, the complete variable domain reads DTAVSQTPKYLVTQMGNDKSIKCEQNLGHDTMYWYKQDSKKFLKIMFSYNNKELIINETVPNRFSPKSPDKAHLNLHINSLELGDSAVYFCASSQGRQGSEAFFGQGTRLTVV.

The CDR3 region is CASSLRAGGLGETQYF. CDR3 nucleotides: TGTGCCAGCAGCTTACGAGCGGGGGGGCTCGGAGAGACCCAGTACTTC. The rearrangement uses TRBV7-3 and TRBJ2-5; 10 bases fit TRBD2. Germline CDR1 reads SGHTA; CDR2 reads FQGTGA. V shed 2 bases and J 4 bases; nucleotides not matched to a gene: 7. The length of the CDR3 is 16 residues. Full variable domain (rest looked up from reference TRBV7-3 and TRBJ2-5): GAGVSQTPSNKVTEKGKYVELRCDPISGHTALYWYRQSLGQGPEFLIYFQGTGAADDSGLPNDRFFAVRPEGSVSTLKIQRTERGDSAVYLCASSLRAGGLGETQYFGPGTRLLVL.

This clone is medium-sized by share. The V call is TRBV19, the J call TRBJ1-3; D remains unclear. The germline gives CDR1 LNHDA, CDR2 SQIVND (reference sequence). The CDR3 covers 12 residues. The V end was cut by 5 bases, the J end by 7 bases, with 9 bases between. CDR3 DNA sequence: TGTGCCAGTAGTTGGCACTTGAACACCATATATTTT. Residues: CASSWHLNTIYF.

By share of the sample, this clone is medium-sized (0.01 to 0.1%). CDR3 loop: CSAREGADYEQYF. CDR3 DNA: TGCAGTGCTAGGGAGGGGGCCGACTACGAGCAGTACTTC. V and J are TRBV20-1 and TRBJ2-7; D perhaps matches TRBD1 (7 bases). CDR1 and CDR2 from the germline V gene are DFQATT and SNEGSKA (reference sequence). Deletions cut 3 bases from V and 3 bases from J, with 12 bases between. The CDR3 has 13 residues.

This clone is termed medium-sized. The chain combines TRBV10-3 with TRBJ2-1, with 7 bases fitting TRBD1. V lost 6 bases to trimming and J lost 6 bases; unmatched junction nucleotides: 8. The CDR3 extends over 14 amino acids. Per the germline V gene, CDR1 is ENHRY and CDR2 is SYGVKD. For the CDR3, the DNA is TGTGCCATCAGGGGACAGTCTTTAGGCAATGAGCAGTTCTTC. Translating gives CAIRGQSLGNEQFF.

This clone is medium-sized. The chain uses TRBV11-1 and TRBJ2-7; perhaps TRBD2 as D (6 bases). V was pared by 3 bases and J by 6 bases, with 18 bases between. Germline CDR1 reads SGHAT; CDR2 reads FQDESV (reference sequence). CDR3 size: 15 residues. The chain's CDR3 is CASSFDGRVGGEQYF. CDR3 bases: TGTGCCAGCAGCTTTGACGGGAGAGTGGGAGGCGAGCAGTACTTC.